This record covers a single T cell receptor beta chain. Its cognate antigen is unknown. Per the authors' pipeline: ImmunoSEQ yielded junction-only sequences lacking quality scores, so filtering differed. Sequencing was performed with immunoSEQ multiplex PCR; in TCRdb, only in-frame clones are kept and a portion is missing. The V and J calls and clone size were taken over from that table, and D and trimming were inferred from the DNA. This sample has roughly 2,000,000 clones; just under 95% occur once, and the top ten carry over 1.5%. V was clipped by 3 bases and J by 1 base, with 9 bases between them. Germline CDR1 is SGHTA and CDR2 is FQGNSA. The CDR3 runs 14 residues. This sample is drawn from a study of shared clonotypes between healthy human individuals. General study points: Sharing across four donors was highest in naive CD4 (around 5%) and lowest in memory CD8 (approximately 0.4%). Naive subsets usually exceeded memory subsets in estimated richness. Limitation of the genetic and exposure-history diversity represented came from the few donors.

It was CD45RO-negative cells, positively selected for CCR7, that made up naive CD8 cells, with terminally differentiated effector memory CD45RA+ cells excluded. This TCR was sampled from a man between 18 and 35 years old in good health. Some clones in this sample may be carry-over from other donors' samples. The source material was naive CD8+ T cells from PBMCs. This sequence joins TRBV7-2 and TRBJ1-2; D unresolved. In nucleotides, the CDR3 is TGTGCCAGCAGCTTTTTTGAGGGTAACTATGGCTACACCTTC. It translates to CASSFFEGNYGYTF.